This T cell receptor (beta chain) appears in the sequencing data of a study of shared clonotypes between healthy human individuals. The table came from immunoSEQ multiplex PCR; TCRdb's copy has only in-frame clones and leaves some out. The repertoire has hundreds of thousands of clones, 74% of them found once; the top ten carry 1.5% to 2%. The CDR3 covers 15 residues. J was trimmed by 4 bases and V by 5 bases; bases with no gene match: 5. Per germline, CDR1 MNHEY and CDR2 SMNVEV (reference sequence). The J gene is TRBJ1-1, the V gene TRBV27, with 12 bases aligning to TRBD1. Sequencing was carried out using memory CD4+ T cells sorted from blood. Subset of the sample: CD45RA-negative fraction. The receptor comes from a woman aged 25 to 45 in good health. The CDR3 DNA is TGTGCCAGCAGTCGGTGGGGACAGGGGGCCACTGAAGCTTTCTTT. Translating gives CASSRWGQGATEAFF.